A single T cell receptor (beta chain) is shown here with its context. The data originate from a study of blood T cell repertoires in COVID-19. Source study methods: The authors estimated nucleated cell counts from reference gene primer amplification. The assay was immunoSEQ multiplex PCR, and TCRdb's table has in-frame clones only and misses some. V, J and clone size reflect that table, while D and trimming were determined from the DNA. The sample records 280,000 or so clones, around 89% being singletons. The specimen sequenced was peripheral blood. The sequence derives from a woman between 55 and 75 years old with acute or convalescent COVID-19.

As DNA, the CDR3 is TGTGCCAGCAGCCCCGCGCCGGGACAGGGCTATGGCTACACCTTC. Its protein is CASSPAPGQGYGYTF. V gene TRBV5-5 combines with J gene TRBJ1-2; 9 bases align to TRBD1. This CDR3 has 15 residues. The germline gives CDR1 SGHKS, CDR2 YYEKEE (reference sequence). Trimming at V came to 4 bases and at J to 4 bases, leaving 8 bases not matched to a gene.